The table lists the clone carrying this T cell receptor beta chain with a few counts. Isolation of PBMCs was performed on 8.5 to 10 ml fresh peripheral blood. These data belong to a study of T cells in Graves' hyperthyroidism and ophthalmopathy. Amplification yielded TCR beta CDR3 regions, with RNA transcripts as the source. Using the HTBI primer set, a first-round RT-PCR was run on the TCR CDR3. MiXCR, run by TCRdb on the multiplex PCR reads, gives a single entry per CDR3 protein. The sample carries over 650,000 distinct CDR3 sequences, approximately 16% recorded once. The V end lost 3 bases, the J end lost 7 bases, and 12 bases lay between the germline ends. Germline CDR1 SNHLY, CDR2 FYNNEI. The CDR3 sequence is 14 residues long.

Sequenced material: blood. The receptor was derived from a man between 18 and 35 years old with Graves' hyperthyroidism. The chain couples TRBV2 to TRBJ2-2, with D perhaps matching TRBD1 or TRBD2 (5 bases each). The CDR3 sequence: CASSEIGESGELFF. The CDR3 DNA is TGTGCCAGCAGTGAGATAGGGGAGAGCGGGGAGCTGTTTTTT.